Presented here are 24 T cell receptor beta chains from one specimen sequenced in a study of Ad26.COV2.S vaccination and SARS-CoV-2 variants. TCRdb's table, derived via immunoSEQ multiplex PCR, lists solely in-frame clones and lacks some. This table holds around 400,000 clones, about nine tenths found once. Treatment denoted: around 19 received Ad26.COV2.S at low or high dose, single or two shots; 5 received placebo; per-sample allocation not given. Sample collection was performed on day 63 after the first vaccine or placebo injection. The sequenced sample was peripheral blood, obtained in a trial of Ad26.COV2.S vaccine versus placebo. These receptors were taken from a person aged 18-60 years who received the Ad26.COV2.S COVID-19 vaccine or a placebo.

CDR3 bases: TGTGCTAGTGGCGGGGTATCCGAGCAGTTCTTC. This codes for CASGGVSEQFF. The genes are TRBV12-5 and TRBJ2-1, with D perhaps matching TRBD2 (5 bases). The CDR3 extends over 11 amino acids. CDR1 is LGHNT, CDR2 FRNRAP, per germline. Trimming pared 6 bases from V and 10 bases from J, leaving 10 bases between. Supplemented by reference TRBV12-5 and TRBJ2-1, the full variable domain reads DARVTQTPRHKVTEMGQEVTMRCQPILGHNTVFWYRQTMMQGLELLAYFRNRAPLDDSGMPKDRFSAEMPDATLATLKIQPSEPRDSAVYFCASGGVSEQFFGPGTRLTVL.

DNA for the CDR3: TGCAGCGTGATCGCCTTCCCGTCGGGACAGGGAAGTCGGTTCTTT. Translation gives CSVIAFPSGQGSRFF. V and J are TRBV29-1 and TRBJ1-1; 9 nucleotides line up with TRBD1. In germline, CDR1 is SQVTM, CDR2 ANQGSEA. CDR3 length: 15 residues. V was clipped by 6 bases and J by 14 bases; unmatched bases: 22.

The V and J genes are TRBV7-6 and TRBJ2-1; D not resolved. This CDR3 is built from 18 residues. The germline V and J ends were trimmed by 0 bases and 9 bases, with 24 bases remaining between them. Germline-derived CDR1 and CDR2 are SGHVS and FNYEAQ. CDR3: CASSLASDGIVFGSEQFF. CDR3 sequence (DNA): TGTGCCAGCAGCTTAGCTTCGGACGGAATTGTATTTGGTTCTGAGCAGTTCTTC.

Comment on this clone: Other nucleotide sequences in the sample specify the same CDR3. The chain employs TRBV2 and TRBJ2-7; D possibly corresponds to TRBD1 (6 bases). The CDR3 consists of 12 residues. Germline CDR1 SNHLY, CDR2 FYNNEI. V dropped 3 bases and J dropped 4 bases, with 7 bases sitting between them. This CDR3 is CASSDRGYEQYF. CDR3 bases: TGTGCCAGCAGTGACAGGGGTTACGAGCAGTACTTC.

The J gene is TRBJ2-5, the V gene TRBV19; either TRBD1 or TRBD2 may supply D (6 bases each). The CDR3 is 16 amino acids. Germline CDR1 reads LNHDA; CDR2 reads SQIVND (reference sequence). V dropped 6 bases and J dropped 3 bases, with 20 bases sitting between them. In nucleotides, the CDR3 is TGTGCCAGTAGGAAGCGGACGGGGGCTCTGGAAGAGACCCAGTACTTC. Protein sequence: CASRKRTGALEETQYF.

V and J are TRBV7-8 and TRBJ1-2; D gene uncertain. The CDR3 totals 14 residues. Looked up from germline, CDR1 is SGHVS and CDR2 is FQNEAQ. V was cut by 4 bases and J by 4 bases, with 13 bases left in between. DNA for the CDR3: TGTGCCAGCAGCTCTAGAAAGCTACCCTATGGCTACACCTTC. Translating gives CASSSRKLPYGYTF. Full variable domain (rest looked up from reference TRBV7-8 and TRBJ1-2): GAGVSQSPRYKVAKRGQDVALRCDPISGHVSLFWYQQALGQGPEFLTYFQNEAQLDKSGLPSDRFFAERPEGSVSTLKIQRTQQEDSAVYLCASSSRKLPYGYTFGSGTRLTVV.

In nucleotides, the CDR3 is TGTGCCAGCAGCTCCCAAGGGGTCGGATCCACAGATACGCAGTATTTT. Its protein product is CASSSQGVGSTDTQYF. The gene calls are TRBV28 and TRBJ2-3, with TRBD1 as a possible D gene (5 bases). The V and J ends lost 6 bases and 2 bases respectively, with 18 bases between them. Germline V gene sequence: CDR1 MDHEN, CDR2 SYDVKM. CDR3 size: 16 residues.

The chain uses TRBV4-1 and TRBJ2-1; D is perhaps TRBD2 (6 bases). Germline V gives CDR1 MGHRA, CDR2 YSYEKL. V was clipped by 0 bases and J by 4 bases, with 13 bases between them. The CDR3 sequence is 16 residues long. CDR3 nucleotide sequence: TGCGCCAGCAGCCAAGATCTAACGGGAGCGTACAATGAGCAGTTCTTC. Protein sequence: CASSQDLTGAYNEQFF.

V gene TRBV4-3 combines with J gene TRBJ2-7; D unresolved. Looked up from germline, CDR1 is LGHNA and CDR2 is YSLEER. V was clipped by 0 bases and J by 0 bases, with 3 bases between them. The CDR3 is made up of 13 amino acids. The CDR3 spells CASSQDTSYEQYF. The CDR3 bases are TGCGCCAGCAGCCAAGACACCTCCTACGAGCAGTACTTC.

As DNA, the CDR3 is TGTGCCAGCAGCTCGGGACTAGCCCCAGATACGCAGTATTTT. Translating it yields CASSSGLAPDTQYF. The V gene is TRBV7-2, the J gene TRBJ2-3; 9 bases match TRBD2. This CDR3 region has 14 residues. Unmatched junction bases numbered 3, after V lost 4 bases and J lost 4 bases. Looked up from germline, CDR1 is SGHTA and CDR2 is FQGNSA.

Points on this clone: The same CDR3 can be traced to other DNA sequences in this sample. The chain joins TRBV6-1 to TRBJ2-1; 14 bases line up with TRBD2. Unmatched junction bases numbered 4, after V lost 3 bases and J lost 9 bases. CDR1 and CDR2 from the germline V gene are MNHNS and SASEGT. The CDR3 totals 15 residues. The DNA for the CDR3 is TGTGCCAGCAGTGAGGGACTAGCGGGAGTGGTTGAGCAGTTCTTC. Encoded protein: CASSEGLAGVVEQFF.

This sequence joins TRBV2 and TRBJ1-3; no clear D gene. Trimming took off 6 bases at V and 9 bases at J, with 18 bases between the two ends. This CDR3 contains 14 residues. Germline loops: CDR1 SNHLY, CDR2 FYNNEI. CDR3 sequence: CASSGVEEETTIYF. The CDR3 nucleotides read TGTGCCAGCAGCGGAGTAGAGGAGGAAACCACCATATATTTT.

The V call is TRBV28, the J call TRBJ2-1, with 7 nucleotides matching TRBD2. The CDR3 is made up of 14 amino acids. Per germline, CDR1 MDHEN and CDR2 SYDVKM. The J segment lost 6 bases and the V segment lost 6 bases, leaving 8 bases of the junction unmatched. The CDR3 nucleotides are TGTGCCAGCAGCTATAGCGGGCTCTTCAATGAGCAGTTCTTC. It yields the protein CASSYSGLFNEQFF.

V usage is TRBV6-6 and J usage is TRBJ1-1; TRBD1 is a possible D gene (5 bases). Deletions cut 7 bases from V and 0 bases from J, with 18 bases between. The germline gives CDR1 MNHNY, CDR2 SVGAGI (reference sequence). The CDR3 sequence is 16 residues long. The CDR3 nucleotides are TGTGCCAGCACTCAAGGGGCAGGGCCCATGAACACTGAAGCTTTCTTT. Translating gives CASTQGAGPMNTEAFF.

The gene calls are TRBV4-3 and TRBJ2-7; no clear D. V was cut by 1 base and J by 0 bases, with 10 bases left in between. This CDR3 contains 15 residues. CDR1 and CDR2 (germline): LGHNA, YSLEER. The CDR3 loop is CASSQGLASSYEQYF. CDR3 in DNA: TGCGCCAGCAGCCAAGGTCTCGCGAGCTCCTACGAGCAGTACTTC.

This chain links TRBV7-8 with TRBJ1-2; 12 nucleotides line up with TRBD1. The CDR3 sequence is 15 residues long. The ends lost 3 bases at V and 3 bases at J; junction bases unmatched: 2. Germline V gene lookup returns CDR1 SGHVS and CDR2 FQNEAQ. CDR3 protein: CASSFRDRGHYGYTF. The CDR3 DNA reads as TGTGCCAGCAGCTTCCGGGACAGGGGGCACTATGGCTACACCTTC.

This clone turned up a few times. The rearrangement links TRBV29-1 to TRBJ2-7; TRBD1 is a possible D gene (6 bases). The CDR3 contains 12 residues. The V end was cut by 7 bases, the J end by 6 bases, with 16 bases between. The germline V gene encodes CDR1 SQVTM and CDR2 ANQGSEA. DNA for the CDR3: TGCAGCGCGGAACTACAGGGCTCCGAGCAGTACTTC. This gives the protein CSAELQGSEQYF.

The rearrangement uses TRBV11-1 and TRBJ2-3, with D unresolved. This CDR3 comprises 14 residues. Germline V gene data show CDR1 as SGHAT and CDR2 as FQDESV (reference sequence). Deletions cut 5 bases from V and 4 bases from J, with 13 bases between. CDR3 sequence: CASSGVWAPDTQYF. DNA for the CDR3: TGTGCCAGCAGCGGTGTGTGGGCGCCAGATACGCAGTATTTT.

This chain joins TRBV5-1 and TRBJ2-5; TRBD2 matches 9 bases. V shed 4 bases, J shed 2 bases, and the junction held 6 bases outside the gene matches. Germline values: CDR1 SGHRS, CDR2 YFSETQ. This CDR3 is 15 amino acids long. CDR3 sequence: CASSEGTSRQETQYF. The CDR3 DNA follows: TGCGCCAGCAGCGAGGGGACTAGCAGACAAGAGACCCAGTACTTC.

In DNA form, the CDR3 reads TGTGCCAGCAGCGTATCCCTCGGGGGGGCGACCTTGAATCAGCCCCAGCATTTT. Its protein is CASSVSLGGATLNQPQHF. This chain uses TRBV9 with TRBJ1-5; possible D gene TRBD1, 6 bases. Germline CDR1 is SGDLS and CDR2 is YYNGEE. Trimming cost V 1 base and J 4 bases, with 21 bases left between them. CDR3 length equals 18 residues.

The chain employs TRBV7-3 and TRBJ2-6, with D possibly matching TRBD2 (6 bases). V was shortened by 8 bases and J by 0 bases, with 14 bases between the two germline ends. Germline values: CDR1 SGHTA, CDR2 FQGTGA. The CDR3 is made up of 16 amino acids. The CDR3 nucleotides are TGTGCCAGCCGGTCGGGACTCCCCTCTGGGGCCAACGTCCTGACTTTC. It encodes CASRSGLPSGANVLTF. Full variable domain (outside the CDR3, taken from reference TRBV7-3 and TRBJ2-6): GAGVSQTPSNKVTEKGKYVELRCDPISGHTALYWYRQSLGQGPEFLIYFQGTGAADDSGLPNDRFFAVRPEGSVSTLKIQRTERGDSAVYLCASRSGLPSGANVLTFGAGSRLTVL.

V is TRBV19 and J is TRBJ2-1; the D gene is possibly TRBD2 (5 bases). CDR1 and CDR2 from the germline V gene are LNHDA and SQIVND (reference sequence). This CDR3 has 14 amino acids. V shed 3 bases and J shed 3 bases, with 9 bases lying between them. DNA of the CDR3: TGTGCCAGTAGTATCGGCCGGGGCTACAATGAGCAGTTCTTC. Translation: CASSIGRGYNEQFF. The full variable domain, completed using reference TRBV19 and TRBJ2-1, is DGGITQSPKYLFRKEGQNVTLSCEQNLNHDAMYWYRQDPGQGLRLIYYSQIVNDFQKGDIAEGYSVSREKKESFPLTVTSAQKNPTAFYLCASSIGRGYNEQFFGPGTRLTVL.

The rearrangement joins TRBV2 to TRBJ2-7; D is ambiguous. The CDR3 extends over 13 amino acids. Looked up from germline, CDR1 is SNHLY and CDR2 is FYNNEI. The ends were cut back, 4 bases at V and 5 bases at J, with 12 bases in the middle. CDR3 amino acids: CASSALAKNEQYF. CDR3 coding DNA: TGTGCCAGCAGTGCTCTGGCGAAAAACGAGCAGTACTTC.

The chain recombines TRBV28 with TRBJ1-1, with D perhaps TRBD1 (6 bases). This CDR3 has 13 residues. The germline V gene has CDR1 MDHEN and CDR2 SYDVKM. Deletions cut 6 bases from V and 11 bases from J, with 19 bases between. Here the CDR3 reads CASRMGAPTVAFF. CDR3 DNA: TGTGCCAGCAGGATGGGGGCCCCGACGGTGGCTTTCTTT. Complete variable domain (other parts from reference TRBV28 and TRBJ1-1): DVKVTQSSRYLVKRTGEKVFLECVQDMDHENMFWYRQDPGLGLRLIYFSYDVKMKEKGDIPEGYSVSREKKERFSLILESASTNQTSMYLCASRMGAPTVAFFGQGTRLTVV.